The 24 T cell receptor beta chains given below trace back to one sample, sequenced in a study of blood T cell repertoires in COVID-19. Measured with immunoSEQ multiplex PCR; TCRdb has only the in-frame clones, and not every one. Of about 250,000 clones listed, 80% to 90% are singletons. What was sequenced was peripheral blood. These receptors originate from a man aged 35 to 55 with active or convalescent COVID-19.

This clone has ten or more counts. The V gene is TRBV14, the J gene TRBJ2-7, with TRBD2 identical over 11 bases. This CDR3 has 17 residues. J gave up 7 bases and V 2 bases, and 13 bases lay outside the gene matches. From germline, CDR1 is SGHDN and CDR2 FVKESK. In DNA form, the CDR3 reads TGTGCCAGCAGCCAACGGCCCTATGTAGCGGGAGGGGGTGAGCAGTACTTC. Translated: CASSQRPYVAGGGEQYF.

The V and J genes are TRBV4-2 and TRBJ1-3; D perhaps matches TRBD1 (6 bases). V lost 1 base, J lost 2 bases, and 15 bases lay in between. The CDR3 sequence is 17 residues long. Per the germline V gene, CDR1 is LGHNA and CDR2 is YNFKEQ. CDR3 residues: CASSQALRAGAGNTIYF. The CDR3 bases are TGTGCCAGCAGCCAAGCCTTACGAGCAGGGGCTGGAAACACCATATATTTT.

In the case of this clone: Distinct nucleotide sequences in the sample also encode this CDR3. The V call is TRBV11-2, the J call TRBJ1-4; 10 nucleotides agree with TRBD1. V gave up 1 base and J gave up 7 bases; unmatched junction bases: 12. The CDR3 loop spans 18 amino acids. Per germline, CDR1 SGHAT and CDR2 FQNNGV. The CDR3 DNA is TGTGCCAGCAGCTTAGGGGGCCCTGGGACAGGGGTTGGTGAAAAACTGTTTTTT. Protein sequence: CASSLGGPGTGVGEKLFF.

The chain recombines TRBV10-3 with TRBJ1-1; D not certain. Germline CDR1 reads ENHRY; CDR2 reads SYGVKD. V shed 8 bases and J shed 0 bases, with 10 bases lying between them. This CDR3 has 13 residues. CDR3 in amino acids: CAIRAGVNTEAFF. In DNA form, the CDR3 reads TGTGCCATCCGCGCCGGAGTGAACACTGAAGCTTTCTTT.

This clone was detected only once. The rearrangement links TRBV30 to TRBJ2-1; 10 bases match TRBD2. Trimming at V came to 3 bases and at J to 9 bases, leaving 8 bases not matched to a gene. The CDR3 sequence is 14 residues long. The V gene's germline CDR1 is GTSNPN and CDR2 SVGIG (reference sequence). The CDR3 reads CAWSLAGVPSEQFF. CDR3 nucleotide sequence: TGTGCCTGGAGCCTAGCGGGGGTCCCCAGTGAGCAGTTCTTC. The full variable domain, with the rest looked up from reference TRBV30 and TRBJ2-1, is SQTIHQWPATLVQPVGSPLSLECTVEGTSNPNLYWYRQAAGRGLQLLFYSVGIGQISSEVPQNLSASRPQDRQFILSSKKLLLSDSGFYLCAWSLAGVPSEQFFGPGTRLTVL.

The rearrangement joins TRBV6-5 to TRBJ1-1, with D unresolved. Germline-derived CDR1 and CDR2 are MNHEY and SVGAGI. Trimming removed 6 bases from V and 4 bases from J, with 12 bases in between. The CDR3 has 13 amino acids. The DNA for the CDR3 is TGTGCCAGCAGACGCGGGTTAGGCACTGAAGCTTTCTTT. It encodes CASRRGLGTEAFF.

CDR3 protein: CASNTDGTYTDTQYF. Here the CDR3 DNA reads TGTGCCAGCAATACGGACGGGACTTACACAGATACGCAGTATTTT. V is TRBV2 and J is TRBJ2-3; D possibly corresponds to TRBD2 (6 bases). Germline V gene data show CDR1 as SNHLY and CDR2 as FYNNEI. Deletions cut 7 bases from V and 2 bases from J, with 16 bases between. The CDR3 extends over 15 amino acids.

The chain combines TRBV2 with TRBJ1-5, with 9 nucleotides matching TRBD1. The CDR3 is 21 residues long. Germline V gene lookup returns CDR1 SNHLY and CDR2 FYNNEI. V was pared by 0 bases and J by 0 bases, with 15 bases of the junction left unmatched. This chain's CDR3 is CASSEARGEDRGDGSNQPQHF. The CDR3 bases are TGTGCCAGCAGTGAAGCTCGGGGGGAGGACAGGGGTGATGGTAGCAATCAGCCCCAGCATTTT.

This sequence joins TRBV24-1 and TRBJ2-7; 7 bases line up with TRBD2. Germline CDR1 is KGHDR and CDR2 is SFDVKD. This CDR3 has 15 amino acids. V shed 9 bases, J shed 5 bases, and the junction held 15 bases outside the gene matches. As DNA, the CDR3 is TGTGCCACCGCCCAATTGCTAGCGGCCGGACACGAGCAGTACTTC. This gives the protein CATAQLLAAGHEQYF.

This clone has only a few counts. The CDR3 spells CAWNPQGPEKLFF. DNA for the CDR3: TGTGCCTGGAATCCACAGGGGCCAGAGAAACTGTTTTTT. This chain links TRBV30 with TRBJ1-4; 7 bases match TRBD1. V was clipped by 4 bases and J by 11 bases; unmatched bases: 10. Germline V gene lookup returns CDR1 GTSNPN and CDR2 SVGIG (reference sequence). The CDR3 runs 13 residues.

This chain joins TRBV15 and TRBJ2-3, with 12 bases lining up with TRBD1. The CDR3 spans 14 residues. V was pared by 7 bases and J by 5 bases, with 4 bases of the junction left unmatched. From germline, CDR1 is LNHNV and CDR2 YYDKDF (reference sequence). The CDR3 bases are TGTGCCACCATGGGACAGGGGGCGGTAGATACGCAGTATTTT. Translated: CATMGQGAVDTQYF.

CDR3 in DNA: TGCGCCAGCGCGGGACAGAGAATGAACACTGAAGCTTTCTTT. It specifies CASAGQRMNTEAFF. The chain uses TRBV10-2 and TRBJ1-1, with 7 bases identical to TRBD1. CDR3 length: 14 amino acids. CDR1 is WSHSY, CDR2 SAAADI, per germline. With 8 bases clipped from V and 0 bases from J, the junction kept 6 bases outside the gene matches.

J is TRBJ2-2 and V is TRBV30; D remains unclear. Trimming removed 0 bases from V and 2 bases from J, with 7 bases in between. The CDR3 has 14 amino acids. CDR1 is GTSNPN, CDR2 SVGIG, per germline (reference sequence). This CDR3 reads CAWSVGSNTGELFF. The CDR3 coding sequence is TGTGCCTGGAGTGTGGGCTCCAACACCGGGGAGCTGTTTTTT.

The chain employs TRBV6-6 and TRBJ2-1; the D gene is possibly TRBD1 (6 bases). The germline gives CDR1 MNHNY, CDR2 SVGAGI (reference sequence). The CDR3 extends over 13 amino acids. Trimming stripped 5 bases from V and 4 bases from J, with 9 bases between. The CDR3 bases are TGTGCCAGCAGTGATACAGGGTACAATGAGCAGTTCTTC. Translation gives CASSDTGYNEQFF.

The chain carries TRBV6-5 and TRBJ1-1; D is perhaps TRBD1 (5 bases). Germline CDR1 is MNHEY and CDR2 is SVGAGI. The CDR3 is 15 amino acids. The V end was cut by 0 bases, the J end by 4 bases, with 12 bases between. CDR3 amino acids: CASSYSLGALTEAFF. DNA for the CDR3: TGTGCCAGCAGTTACTCGCTAGGGGCGCTCACTGAAGCTTTCTTT.

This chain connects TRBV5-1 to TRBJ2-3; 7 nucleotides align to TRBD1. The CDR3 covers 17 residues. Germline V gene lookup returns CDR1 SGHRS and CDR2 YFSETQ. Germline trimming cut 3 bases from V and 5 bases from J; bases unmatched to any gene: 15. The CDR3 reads CASSWRPGQTPRDTQYF. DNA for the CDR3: TGCGCCAGCAGCTGGAGACCGGGACAGACCCCCCGAGATACGCAGTATTTT. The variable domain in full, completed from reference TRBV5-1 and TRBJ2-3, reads KAGVTQTPRYLIKTRGQQVTLSCSPISGHRSVSWYQQTPGQGLQFLFEYFSETQRNKGNFPGRFSGRQFSNSRSEMNVSTLELGDSALYLCASSWRPGQTPRDTQYFGPGTRLTVL.

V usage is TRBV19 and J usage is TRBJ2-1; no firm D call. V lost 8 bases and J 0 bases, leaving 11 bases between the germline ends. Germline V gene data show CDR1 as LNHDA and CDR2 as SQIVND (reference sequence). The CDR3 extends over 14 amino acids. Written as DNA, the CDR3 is TGTGCCAGTCAGACTGGCGCCTCCTACAATGAGCAGTTCTTC. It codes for CASQTGASYNEQFF.

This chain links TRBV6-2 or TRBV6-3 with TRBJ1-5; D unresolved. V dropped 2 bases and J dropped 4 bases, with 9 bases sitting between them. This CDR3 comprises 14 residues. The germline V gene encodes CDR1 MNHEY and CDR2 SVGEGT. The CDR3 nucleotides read TGTGCCAGCAGTTACGGGCAGAGAAATCAGCCCCAGCATTTT. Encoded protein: CASSYGQRNQPQHF.

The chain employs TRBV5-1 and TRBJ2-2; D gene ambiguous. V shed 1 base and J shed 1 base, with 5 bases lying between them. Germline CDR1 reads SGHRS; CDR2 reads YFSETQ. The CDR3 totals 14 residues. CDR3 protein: CASSLSVNTGELFF. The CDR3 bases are TGCGCCAGCAGCTTGTCAGTGAACACCGGGGAGCTGTTTTTT.

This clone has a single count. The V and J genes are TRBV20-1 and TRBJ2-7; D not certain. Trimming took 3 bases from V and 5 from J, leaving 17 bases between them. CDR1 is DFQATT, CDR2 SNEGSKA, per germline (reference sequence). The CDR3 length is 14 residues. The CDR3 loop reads CSASRPRVVHEQYF. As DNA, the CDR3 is TGCAGTGCTAGTCGTCCTCGGGTGGTTCACGAGCAGTACTTC.

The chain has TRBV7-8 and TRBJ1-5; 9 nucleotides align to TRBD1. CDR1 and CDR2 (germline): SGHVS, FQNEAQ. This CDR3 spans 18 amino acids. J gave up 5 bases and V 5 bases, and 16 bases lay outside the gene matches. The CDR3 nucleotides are TGTGCCAGCAGCCTCTCGGGACAGGGATTAGTTTGGGATCAGCCCCAGCATTTT. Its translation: CASSLSGQGLVWDQPQHF.

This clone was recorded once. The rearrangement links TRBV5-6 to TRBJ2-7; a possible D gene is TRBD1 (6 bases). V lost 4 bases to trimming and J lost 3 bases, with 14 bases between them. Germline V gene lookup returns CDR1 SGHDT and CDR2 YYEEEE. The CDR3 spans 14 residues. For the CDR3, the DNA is TGTGCCAGCAGCAACGGACAGAAAATCTACGAGCAGTACTTC. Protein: CASSNGQKIYEQYF.

The CDR3 region has the DNA TGTGCCAGCAGCCCGACCGCCGGGACTAGCGGAAGCGAGCAGTACTTC. This gives the protein CASSPTAGTSGSEQYF. The rearrangement joins TRBV3-1 (or the pseudogene TRBV3-2) to TRBJ2-7; 11 bases line up with TRBD2. The CDR3 runs to 16 residues. Per germline, CDR1 LGHDT and CDR2 YNNKEL (reference sequence). J was trimmed by 6 bases and V by 4 bases; bases with no gene match: 11.

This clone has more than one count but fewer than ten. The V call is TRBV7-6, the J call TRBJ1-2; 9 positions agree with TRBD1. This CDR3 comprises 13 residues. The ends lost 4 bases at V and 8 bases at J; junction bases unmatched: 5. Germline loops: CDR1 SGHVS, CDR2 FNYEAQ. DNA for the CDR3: TGTGCCAGCAGCTCACAGGGGGCTCTGGGCTACACCTTC. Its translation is CASSSQGALGYTF.